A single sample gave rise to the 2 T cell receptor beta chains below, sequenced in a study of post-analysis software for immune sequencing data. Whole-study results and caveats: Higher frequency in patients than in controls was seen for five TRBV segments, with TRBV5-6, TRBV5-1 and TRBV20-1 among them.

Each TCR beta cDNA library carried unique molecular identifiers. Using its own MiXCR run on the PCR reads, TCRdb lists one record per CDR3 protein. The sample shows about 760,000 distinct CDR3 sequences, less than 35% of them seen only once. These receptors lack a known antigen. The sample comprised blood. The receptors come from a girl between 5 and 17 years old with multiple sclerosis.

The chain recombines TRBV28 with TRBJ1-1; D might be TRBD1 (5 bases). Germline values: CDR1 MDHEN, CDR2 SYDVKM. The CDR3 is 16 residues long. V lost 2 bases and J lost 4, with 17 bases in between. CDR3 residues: CASSLNRPGGRTEAFF. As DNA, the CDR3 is TGTGCCAGCAGTTTAAATCGGCCCGGGGGACGCACTGAAGCTTTCTTT.

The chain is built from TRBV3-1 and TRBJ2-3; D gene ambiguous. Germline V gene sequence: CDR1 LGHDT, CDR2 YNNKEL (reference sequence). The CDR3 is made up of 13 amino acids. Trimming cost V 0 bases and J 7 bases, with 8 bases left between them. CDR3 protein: CASSQDLVNTQYF. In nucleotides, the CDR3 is TGTGCCAGCAGCCAAGATCTGGTAAATACGCAGTATTTT.